The clone carrying this T cell receptor (beta chain) was picked up one time. Its target is unknown. Each TCR beta cDNA library carried unique molecular identifiers. T cells numbering about 0.9 to 10 million yielded cDNA molecules that totaled roughly 500,000. From the PCR reads, TCRdb called clonotypes with MiXCR, one entry per CDR3 protein. The table lists over 300,000 distinct CDR3 sequences, around 37% of them singletons. This sample stems from a study of post-analysis software for immune sequencing data. Findings and limits, study-wide: Among multiple sclerosis patients, normalized Chao1 diversity was significantly below that of controls. Patients had higher frequencies than controls of about 5 TRBV segments, including TRBV5-6, TRBV5-1 and TRBV20-1.

Trimming removed 2 bases from V and 12 bases from J, with 14 bases in between. In germline, CDR1 is LGHDT, CDR2 YNNKEL (reference sequence). CDR3 length: 13 amino acids. The TCR sequence derives from a girl under 18 with multiple sclerosis. Sequencing was performed on blood. The V call is TRBV3-1, the J call TRBJ2-4; the D gene could be TRBD1 or TRBD2 (5 bases each). This chain's CDR3 is CASSQQNPGPQYF. The CDR3 DNA reads TGTGCCAGCAGCCAACAGAACCCGGGACCTCAGTACTTC.